This T cell receptor (beta chain) is drawn from a study of blood T cell repertoires in COVID-19. Overall study: Sites across the United States, Italy and Spain contributed samples from acute and convalescent COVID-19. Nucleic acid was either cDNA or gDNA, and it came from T cells, B-cell-depleted T cells, or PBMCs.

The CDR3 spans 16 residues. Original analysis: From reference gene primer amplification, estimates of nucleated cell counts were derived. Only in-frame clones appear in the TCRdb table, and some are missing; sequencing was by immunoSEQ multiplex PCR. The V and J calls and clone size were taken over from that table, and D and trimming were inferred from the DNA. The sample holds about 59,000 clones, around 81% seen once. This chain links TRBV12-1 with TRBJ1-5; the table's D call TRBD1 went unverified against the DNA. TRBV12-1 is tagged as a pseudogene. What was sequenced was peripheral blood. This clonotype was sampled from a woman older than 75 with active or convalescent COVID-19. The CDR3 loop is CASSSCGQGKVRPQHF. The CDR3 DNA is TGTGCCAGCAGCTCTTGCGGACAGGGCAAAGTGAGGCCCCAGCATTTT.